The rows below give T cell receptor beta chains drawn from one sample of a study of T cell responses to AZD1222 COVID-19 vaccine. Profiled with immunoSEQ multiplex PCR; TCRdb holds only in-frame clones, not every one. The sample lists around 120,000 clones, around 92% occurring once. The sequencing used peripheral blood, collected 28 days after the second AZD1222 dose. The receptors shown here come from an adult who received the AZD1222 COVID-19 vaccine. Both conserved end residues are part of each CDR3. The order of the fields is CDR3 protein, CDR3 DNA, V gene, J gene, D gene, clone size. A D gene is named only where the DNA matches it firmly. Part of the rows lack a size; the others show once, few, many or a class for expanded clones.

cdr3_aa: CASSFDWGGTEAFF; cdr3_nt: TGTGCCAGCAGCTTTGATTGGGGGGGCACTGAAGCTTTCTTT; v_call: TRBV7-2; j_call: TRBJ1-1; d_call: NA; clone_size: NA
cdr3_aa: CASSQSTRESYTF; cdr3_nt: TGTGCCAGCAGCCAATCCACCAGGGAGAGCTACACCTTC; v_call: TRBV3-1/TRBV3-2; j_call: TRBJ1-2; d_call: NA; clone_size: NA
cdr3_aa: CASRQSLAGSEAFF; cdr3_nt: TGTGCCAGCAGACAGAGCCTGGCGGGTAGTGAAGCTTTCTTT; v_call: TRBV28; j_call: TRBJ1-1; d_call: NA; clone_size: NA
cdr3_aa: CASSLVRASTGELFF; cdr3_nt: TGTGCCAGCAGCTTAGTACGAGCGAGCACCGGGGAGCTGTTTTTT; v_call: TRBV7-2; j_call: TRBJ2-2; d_call: NA; clone_size: NA
cdr3_aa: CASSPGTGTAYEQYF; cdr3_nt: TGTGCCAGCAGTCCCGGGACAGGGACGGCGTACGAGCAGTACTTC; v_call: TRBV28; j_call: TRBJ2-7; d_call: TRBD1; clone_size: NA
cdr3_aa: CASILGGANDSPLHF; cdr3_nt: TGTGCCAGCATTCTAGGGGGCGCGAACGATTCACCCCTCCACTTT; v_call: TRBV2; j_call: TRBJ1-6; d_call: TRBD1; clone_size: once
cdr3_aa: CASSLYSNQPQHF; cdr3_nt: TGTGCCAGCAGTTTGTATAGCAATCAGCCCCAGCATTTT; v_call: TRBV28; j_call: TRBJ1-5; d_call: NA; clone_size: NA
cdr3_aa: CASSEISFLAANYGYTF; cdr3_nt: TGCGCCAGCAGTGAGATTTCCTTCCTGGCGGCTAACTATGGCTACACCTTC; v_call: TRBV10-1; j_call: TRBJ1-2; d_call: NA; clone_size: NA
cdr3_aa: CASRPDSSGNTIYF; cdr3_nt: TGTGCCAGCAGACCGGACAGCTCTGGAAACACCATATATTTT; v_call: TRBV7-2; j_call: TRBJ1-3; d_call: NA; clone_size: NA
cdr3_aa: CASAGDRNYGYTF; cdr3_nt: TGTGCCAGCGCCGGGGACCGTAACTATGGCTACACCTTC; v_call: TRBV7-8; j_call: TRBJ1-2; d_call: NA; clone_size: NA
cdr3_aa: CASSLFNSPLHF; cdr3_nt: TGTGCCAGCAGCTTATTTAATTCACCCCTCCACTTT; v_call: TRBV5-6; j_call: TRBJ1-6; d_call: NA; clone_size: NA
cdr3_aa: CASSQIDRGRAKNIQYF; cdr3_nt: TGTGCCAGCAGCCAGATAGACAGGGGGCGAGCCAAAAACATTCAGTACTTC; v_call: TRBV11-2; j_call: TRBJ2-4; d_call: TRBD1; clone_size: NA
cdr3_aa: CASNRGVADTQYF; cdr3_nt: TGTGCCAGCAACAGGGGTGTTGCAGATACGCAGTATTTT; v_call: TRBV7-8; j_call: TRBJ2-3; d_call: TRBD1; clone_size: NA
cdr3_aa: CASRDGGIQTDTQYF; cdr3_nt: TGTGCCAGCAGAGATGGGGGAATTCAAACAGATACGCAGTATTTT; v_call: TRBV6-5; j_call: TRBJ2-3; d_call: NA; clone_size: NA
cdr3_aa: CASSPISGAVNEQFF; cdr3_nt: TGTGCCAGCAGCCCAATTAGCGGGGCGGTCAATGAGCAGTTCTTC; v_call: TRBV3-1/TRBV3-2; j_call: TRBJ2-1; d_call: TRBD2; clone_size: NA
cdr3_aa: CASSYGGQPQHF; cdr3_nt: TGTGCCAGCAGTTACGGGGGGCAGCCCCAGCATTTT; v_call: TRBV6-6; j_call: TRBJ1-5; d_call: NA; clone_size: NA
cdr3_aa: CASSQDLAGTGNTIYF; cdr3_nt: TGTGCCAGCAGCCAAGATCTTGCAGGGACTGGAAACACCATATATTTT; v_call: TRBV3-1/TRBV3-2; j_call: TRBJ1-3; d_call: NA; clone_size: NA
cdr3_aa: CASSSGTSGKNEQFF; cdr3_nt: TGCGCCAGCAGCTCCGGGACTAGCGGGAAGAATGAGCAGTTCTTC; v_call: TRBV5-1; j_call: TRBJ2-1; d_call: TRBD2; clone_size: NA